The source of this T cell receptor (beta chain) is a study of T cells after posttransplantation cyclophosphamide (TCRdb year 2016). About the full investigation: The study tracked T cell repertoire reconstitution by TRB sequencing after myeloablative bone marrow transplantation using posttransplantation cyclophosphamide as GVHD prophylaxis. Antigen receptor sequencing covered samples from a few dozen PTCy-treated patients and around 15 of their related bone marrow donors. TRB sequencing was also done on up to 3 additional blood samples from 2 to 5.2 years after transplant in 3 patients, and on pretransplant blood from several patients. Public TRB sequences were searched against a database of over 3,000 sequences associated with responses to pathogens, tumor antigens, self-antigens and alloantigens. Blood from all 30 or so PTCy patients with 1-year posttransplant specimens was subjected to TRB sequencing. Because TRA and TRB clonality were tightly correlated in 9 samples, subsequent TCR analyses were focused on TRB only. The full study reports these points: Donor-recipient similarity was low at 1-2 months but rose over the first year, and later blood repertoires were often dominated by donor CD8+ memory clones. The TRB repertoires of T cells infiltrating skin or GI tract showed only limited overlap with the TRB repertoires of T cells in blood. Across the roughly 40 patients, TRB clonality was highly associated with recipient CMV seropositivity and CMV reactivation, and diversity with PTCy was similar to that in the CNI/methotrexate controls.

Explained via the paper, the treatment or condition label denotes: high-dose cyclophosphamide on days +3 and +4 as single-agent GVHD prophylaxis. Patients in the PTCy group got busulfan and fludarabine conditioning, a marrow graft from a related or unrelated donor, and cyclophosphamide on days +3 and +4. The PTCy-treated patients were enrolled in a prospective multi-institutional clinical trial. Peripheral blood and bone marrow mononuclear cells were isolated by Ficoll-Hypaque density centrifugation and were cryopreserved. The CDR3, from cysteine to phenylalanine, totals 15 residues. Only the CDR3 DNA stays, 45 bases, in frame from base 1. CDR1 and CDR2 were assigned from the germline V gene as SGHRS and YFSETQ. V loses 3 bases, J loses 4 bases, and the germline ends lie 16 bases apart. With regard to this clone: It lacks a known antigen. Base qualities are not recorded, but no much larger clone differs from it by a single base.

Genomic DNA was used for TRB sequencing, which was performed with the immunoSEQ assay at survey resolution or with the hsTCRB kit. In the authors' own workflow: The immunoSEQ software was used for initial read processing, and the LymphoSeq R package was used for repertoire analyses. Clonality was computed as 1 minus normalized Shannon entropy, and a Gini coefficient was also calculated for each TRB dataset. To infer phenotypes in unsorted samples, TRB sequences from sorted subsets of the recipient or donor were mapped onto unsorted samples from the same recipient. TCRdb took this table from immuneACCESS and kept in-frame rearrangements with V and J called. Such tables lack part of the clones; where checked against another copy, unresolved V genes explain under half of the gap, and the rest is unexplained. From that table come the V and J calls and clone size; the DNA was used to work out D and trimming. The sample profile shows fewer than 10,000 clones; about 85% of them were found once. Clones ranked in the top ten supply less than 30% of the sample.

The receptor comes from a female patient in her forties or fifties who received an allogeneic stem cell transplant from an unrelated donor, was CMV-positive, and had no GVHD. Once a transplant has taken place, some T cells may be donor derived. The rearranged segments are TRBV5-1 and TRBJ1-1, and the D gene may be TRBD1, 6 bases matching. Sequenced here: PBMCs, sampled after allogeneic stem cell transplant with posttransplant cyclophosphamide. The DNA sequence reads TGCGCCAGCAGCTCCAGACAGGTTTGGGGCACTGAAGCTTTCTTT. Translated, it gives CASSSRQVWGTEAFF.